This T cell receptor (beta chain) stems from a study of early T cells in non-severe SARS-CoV-2 infection (dated by TCRdb to the early 2020s). General notes on the study: Bulk RNA from unsorted whole blood was used for TCR sequencing, so alpha and beta chains could not be paired.

According to the germline V gene (reference sequence), CDR1 reads DFQATT and CDR2 reads SNEGSKA. Germline trimming amounts to 1 base on V and 0 bases on J, with 12 as the count of junction bases outside the gene matches. Spanning cysteine to phenylalanine, the CDR3 consists of 17 amino acids. Only the CDR3 region is kept as DNA, spanning 51 bases read in frame from base 1. Library preparation used 5' RACE. The sample was run on a NextSeq 500. In the TCR library protocol, unique molecular identifiers were attached to individual cDNA molecules to correct for PCR bias and sequencing error. Both TCR alpha and beta chains were sequenced, and tight co-correlation was observed between alpha and beta sequence abundances in each sample. The study's own analysis went as follows. Decombinator V4 was used to perform V gene, J gene and CDR3 annotation of TCR sequences. TCRs were defined as expanded if a significant change between any two time points was detected under a Poisson model with p below 0.0001. Abundances of TCRs were expressed as counts per million after normalisation to the total number of TCRs sequenced in each sample. MAIT TCRs were defined by TRAV1-2 paired with TRAJ12, TRAJ20 or TRAJ33, and iNKT TCRs by TRAV10 paired with TRAJ18. VDJdb, accessed 1 November 2021, was searched for CMV, EBV and SARS-CoV-2 annotated TCRs, excluding TCRs annotated for multiple antigens. The public reads were reprocessed in TCRdb via fastp at Q25 and MiXCR, keeping in-frame beta chains. A single entry per CDR3 protein holds the most common genes and DNA from its merged rows. TCRdb assigned the V and J calls; the authors' analysis was not used. Across this sample there are about 64,000 distinct CDR3 sequences, with 18% seen only once. The ten largest clonotypes hold under 9% of the sample.

Findings and caveats that apply to the study as a whole: VDJdb matching was skewed toward anti-spike CD8 responses and likely underestimated virus-specific expansions by missing private and CD4 specificities.

The study was a case-control design nested within a healthcare worker cohort in London, UK, with weekly nasopharyngeal swab PCR tests and blood sampling. Healthcare workers were recruited during the week of the UK lockdown, between 23 and 31 March 2020, and followed weekly for up to about 15 weeks. As concerns this clonotype: Its specific antigen is unknown. Base qualities are not provided; no much larger clone lies one nucleotide away.

This receptor was taken from an adult who was a healthcare worker with PCR-confirmed SARS-CoV-2 infection or an uninfected control (not recorded which). The sample consisted of whole blood, taken at baseline. Recombination connected TRBV20-1 to TRBJ2-7; TRBD2 aligns with 7 central bases. The CDR3 reads as follows: CSARVPPSGGHSYEQYF. The nucleotide sequence is TGCAGTGCTAGAGTTCCCCCTAGCGGAGGGCACTCCTACGAGCAGTACTTC.